The 18 T cell receptor beta chains below were found in one sample sequenced in a study of T cell repertoires in cytomegalovirus infection. No cognate antigen is known for these TCRs. TCRdb passed the reads through MiXCR, listing each CDR3 protein once. The data contain about 310,000 distinct CDR3 sequences, approximately 25% of them singletons. Sequencing used cultured PBMCs, obtained from culture after CMV antigen stimulation. Receptors were obtained from a human donor in good health (CMV status not recorded). Some clones in this sample may be carry-over from other donors' samples.

This clonotype was counted only a few times. The genes are TRBV7-2 and TRBJ2-4, with D maybe TRBD2 (5 bases). Trimming took off 3 bases at V and 13 bases at J, with 10 bases between the two ends. The CDR3 runs to 11 residues. Looked up from germline, CDR1 is SGHTA and CDR2 is FQGNSA. CDR3 bases: TGTGCCAGCAGCTTTAACCAGCGGCAGTACTTC. Translation gives CASSFNQRQYF.

This sequence joins TRBV7-9 and TRBJ2-3; the D gene could be TRBD1 or TRBD2 (5 bases each). The CDR3 extends over 14 amino acids. V gave up 4 bases and J gave up 6 bases, with 14 bases separating them. CDR1 is SEHNR, CDR2 FQNEAQ, per germline (reference sequence). The CDR3 loop is CASSSSGTGDTQYF. CDR3 coding DNA: TGTGCCAGCAGCTCCAGTGGGACCGGGGATACGCAGTATTTT.

This clonotype was counted between two and nine times. The chain carries TRBV19 and TRBJ2-5; D is tentatively TRBD1 or TRBD2 (5 bases each). The CDR3 loop spans 14 amino acids. Germline V gene lookup returns CDR1 LNHDA and CDR2 SQIVND (reference sequence). With 6 bases removed from V and 5 bases from J, the gap between germline ends came to 16 bases. CDR3 nucleotides: TGTGCCAGTAGAACCACCGGGACGAAGGAGACCCAGTACTTC. Amino acids: CASRTTGTKETQYF.

This clonotype has ten or more counts. The rearrangement links TRBV7-2 to TRBJ1-2, with D uncertain. Germline V gives CDR1 SGHTA, CDR2 FQGNSA. There are 15 residues in the CDR3. Trimming took off 5 bases at V and 3 bases at J, with 16 bases between the two ends. The CDR3 coding sequence is TGTGCCAGCAGCCCTCCTTATGCTGGGGACTATGGCTACACCTTC. The encoded protein is CASSPPYAGDYGYTF.

In the case of this clonotype: A read error may be the cause here, since a much bigger clone is one base away. The V call is TRBV12-3 or TRBV12-4, the J call TRBJ2-3; no firm D call. The CDR3 covers 14 residues. The CDR3 region is CASRKELGTDTQCF. CDR3 in DNA: TGTGCCAGCAGGAAAGAGCTGGGCACAGATACGCAGTGTTTT.

This rearrangement joins TRBV19 to TRBJ1-2; a weak D match, TRBD1 (6 bases). The CDR3 length is 15 residues. Germline CDR1 LNHDA, CDR2 SQIVND (reference sequence). Trimming cost V 5 bases and J 8 bases, with 21 bases left between them. CDR3 residues: CASSPTGTTSGGYTF. The CDR3 nucleotides are TGTGCCAGTAGTCCCACCGGGACAACATCGGGAGGCTACACCTTC. Using reference TRBV19 and TRBJ1-2 for the parts outside the CDR3, the full variable domain is DGGITQSPKYLFRKEGQNVTLSCEQNLNHDAMYWYRQDPGQGLRLIYYSQIVNDFQKGDIAEGYSVSREKKESFPLTVTSAQKNPTAFYLCASSPTGTTSGGYTFGSGTRLTVV.

This clonotype has only a few counts. J is TRBJ2-7 and V is TRBV6-2 or TRBV6-3; TRBD2 is a possible D gene (6 bases). Trimming pared 7 bases from V and 4 bases from J, leaving 17 bases between. The CDR3 loop spans 14 amino acids. The germline V gene encodes CDR1 MNHEY and CDR2 SVGEGT. The chain's CDR3 is CASIRGGTQYEQYF. The CDR3 DNA reads TGTGCCAGCATCCGCGGAGGGACCCAATACGAGCAGTACTTC.

V gene TRBV6-2 or TRBV6-3 combines with J gene TRBJ2-5; 10 bases agree with TRBD2. This CDR3 comprises 16 residues. The V segment lost 6 bases and the J segment 5 bases; nucleotides outside the gene matches: 12. From germline, CDR1 is MNHEY and CDR2 SVGEGT. CDR3 loop: CASRAAPSSGSETQYF. CDR3 DNA: TGTGCCAGCAGAGCTGCCCCTTCTAGCGGGAGTGAGACCCAGTACTTC.

The CDR3 spells CASSLPGLVETQYF. As DNA, the CDR3 is TGTGCCAGCAGCCTACCGGGACTAGTGGAGACCCAGTACTTC. The rearrangement joins TRBV3-1 to TRBJ2-5; 8 bases map to TRBD2. This CDR3 is built from 14 residues. CDR1 and CDR2 from the germline V gene are LGHDT and YNNKEL (reference sequence). The trim removed 4 bases at V and 5 bases at J, leaving 6 bases unmatched.

This clonotype was observed at least ten times. The V gene is TRBV6-1, the J gene TRBJ2-2; D remains ambiguous. The CDR3 is 13 residues long. Per germline, CDR1 MNHNS and CDR2 SASEGT. The V end lost 2 bases, the J end lost 7 bases, and 8 bases lay between the germline ends. The CDR3 here is CASSELVNGELFF. The CDR3 region has the DNA TGTGCCAGCAGTGAATTAGTAAACGGGGAGCTGTTTTTT.

The chain links TRBV12-3 or TRBV12-4 to TRBJ1-6, with TRBD1 matching over 7 bases. The V and J ends lost 5 bases and 10 bases, in that order; junction bases with no gene match: 14. CDR3 length equals 16 residues. This CDR3 is CASSKLPGQFDSPLHF. The DNA for the CDR3 is TGTGCCAGCAGTAAACTGCCGGGACAGTTCGACTCACCCCTCCACTTT.

The genes are TRBV19 and TRBJ1-1, with D possibly TRBD1 on 6 matching bases. This CDR3 contains 13 residues. Trimming left V 10 bases short and J 3 bases short, with 15 bases between. The germline V gene encodes CDR1 LNHDA and CDR2 SQIVND (reference sequence). CDR3 loop: CATLGTYYTEAFF. DNA of the CDR3: TGTGCCACCCTCGGGACATACTACACTGAAGCTTTCTTT.

This clonotype occurred many times. The chain is built from TRBV7-2 and TRBJ2-7; 10 bases match TRBD1. This CDR3 is 14 amino acids long. CDR1 SGHTA and CDR2 FQGNSA come from the germline V gene. J lost 7 bases, V lost 5 bases, and 8 bases had no gene match. Here the CDR3 reads CASSTGTGVDEQYV. The DNA for the CDR3 is TGTGCCAGCAGCACCGGGACAGGGGTTGATGAGCAGTACGTC.

This chain joins TRBV6-2 or TRBV6-3 and TRBJ1-1; D is unclear. The CDR3 runs 11 residues. Germline values: CDR1 MNHEY, CDR2 SVGEGT. V lost 7 bases and J lost 4, with 7 bases in between. DNA of the CDR3: TGTGCCAGCAACGGGGTCACTGAAGCTTTCTTT. It is translated as CASNGVTEAFF.

This clonotype appeared many times. The chain carries TRBV7-2 and TRBJ2-1; D is possibly TRBD2 (5 bases). Germline lookup yields CDR1 SGHTA and CDR2 FQGNSA. The V end lost 1 base, the J end lost 0 bases, and 10 bases lay between the germline ends. The CDR3 has 16 amino acids. CDR3 sequence (DNA): TGTGCCAGCAGCTTAGTGGGCGGAGGCTCCTACAATGAGCAGTTCTTC. Translating gives CASSLVGGGSYNEQFF.

This clonotype was found many times. This sequence joins TRBV28 and TRBJ1-2; D gene unclear. There are 13 residues in the CDR3. V lost 6 bases, J lost 0 bases, and 8 bases lay in between. Per the germline V gene, CDR1 is MDHEN and CDR2 is SYDVKM. This CDR3 reads CASSRTANYGYTF. For the CDR3, the DNA is TGTGCCAGCAGCCGTACAGCTAACTATGGCTACACCTTC.

The CDR3 is CASRSQGTGELFF. The DNA of the CDR3 is TGTGCCAGTAGATCTCAGGGAACCGGGGAGCTGTTTTTT. V is TRBV19 and J is TRBJ2-2, with D possibly being TRBD1 (5 bases). Germline-derived CDR1 and CDR2 are LNHDA and SQIVND (reference sequence). V gave up 6 bases and J gave up 5 bases, with 10 bases separating them. The CDR3 is made up of 13 amino acids.

This clonotype was observed at least ten times. J is TRBJ2-2 and V is TRBV12-3 or TRBV12-4; D is unclear. This CDR3 has 18 amino acids. V was pared by 8 bases and J by 3 bases, with 25 bases between. CDR3 bases: TGTGCCAGCGATGACGGATTTAGTGCGGCTCTGGACACCGGGGAGCTGTTTTTT. Translation: CASDDGFSAALDTGELFF.